The sequence of this T cell receptor (beta chain) was determined in a study of siplizumab effects on memory and regulatory T cells. Repertoires were generated with immunoSEQ multiplex PCR, while TCRdb's copy carries only in-frame clones and drops some. Altogether roughly 100,000 clones are present, about 93% being singletons, with the ten largest covering approximately 12%. In regard to this clone: What it recognizes is unknown.

The germline V gene has CDR1 SGHNT and CDR2 YENEEA. This CDR3 has 14 residues. The V and J ends lost 1 base and 6 bases respectively, with 9 bases between them. Study results and caveats: The apparent diversity of naive T cells exceeded that of memory cells, and naive T cells seemed to make a major contribution to the alloresponse.

V and J are TRBV11-3 and TRBJ2-2; D gene uncertain. The material sequenced was non-Treg CD4+ T cells sorted from blood. The TCR comes from a human donor in good health. In DNA form, the CDR3 reads TGTGCCAGCAGCTTAGTCGCTGGGCCCGGGGAGCTGTTTTTT. It yields the protein CASSLVAGPGELFF.